These 16 T cell receptor beta chains were sequenced from one sample in a study of blood T cell repertoires in COVID-19. Only in-frame clones appear in the TCRdb table, and some are missing; sequencing was by immunoSEQ multiplex PCR. The sample comprises about 270,000 clones, around four fifths of which are singletons, and around 3.7% rests with the top ten. Sequences were obtained from peripheral blood. Source of these receptors: a woman in her 50s with active or convalescent COVID-19.

The gene calls are TRBV3-1 (or the pseudogene TRBV3-2) and TRBJ2-3; D is unresolved. The CDR3 spans 14 residues. V lost 0 bases, J lost 6 bases, and 10 bases lay in between. Germline assignment: CDR1 LGHDT and CDR2 YNNKEL (reference sequence). The CDR3 nucleotides are TGTGCCAGCAGCCAAGATTTCCCCCCGGATACGCAGTATTTT. Its translation is CASSQDFPPDTQYF.

The rearrangement links TRBV5-4 to TRBJ1-4; TRBD1 is a possible D gene (5 bases). CDR3 length equals 17 residues. The germline V gene encodes CDR1 SGHNT and CDR2 YYREEE (reference sequence). V lost 0 bases and J lost 7, with 19 bases in between. CDR3 DNA sequence: TGTGCCAGCAGCTTGGGTGGGGCAGGCCCTCCCCGTGAAAAACTGTTTTTT. This codes for CASSLGGAGPPREKLFF. Full variable domain (outside the CDR3, taken from reference TRBV5-4 and TRBJ1-4): ETGVTQSPTHLIKTRGQQVTLRCSSQSGHNTVSWYQQALGQGPQFIFQYYREEENGRGNFPPRFSGLQFPNYSSELNVNALELDDSALYLCASSLGGAGPPREKLFFGSGTQLSVL.

CDR3 sequence: CATSRVSSGSYYEQYF. The CDR3, as DNA: TGTGCCACCAGCAGGGTATCTAGCGGGAGTTATTACGAGCAGTACTTC. This chain connects TRBV15 to TRBJ2-7, with TRBD2 identical over 10 bases. This CDR3 spans 16 amino acids. J gave up 4 bases and V 3 bases, and 9 bases lay outside the gene matches. Germline CDR1 reads LNHNV; CDR2 reads YYDKDF (reference sequence).

The genes are TRBV14 and TRBJ2-7; possibly TRBD2 for D (7 bases). V lost 4 bases to trimming and J lost 3 bases, with 13 bases between them. Germline V gives CDR1 SGHDN, CDR2 FVKESK. This CDR3 has 14 amino acids. The CDR3 DNA reads as TGTGCCAGCAGCCGAAGGGGGGGTGGCTACGAGCAGTACTTC. Protein: CASSRRGGGYEQYF.

The chain joins TRBV4-1 to TRBJ2-1, with 9 positions matching TRBD1. CDR3 length equals 16 residues. Germline V gene lookup returns CDR1 MGHRA and CDR2 YSYEKL. The V segment lost 1 base and the J segment 1 base; nucleotides outside the gene matches: 2. DNA of the CDR3: TGCGCCAGCAGCCAAGGACAGGGGGGGTCCTACAATGAGCAGTTCTTC. Amino acid sequence: CASSQGQGGSYNEQFF.

About this clone: Other DNA sequences of this sample code for an identical CDR3. The J gene is TRBJ1-1, the V gene TRBV3-1 (or the pseudogene TRBV3-2); D perhaps matches TRBD1 (5 bases). Germline CDR1 LGHDT, CDR2 YNNKEL (reference sequence). The CDR3 contains 14 residues. V was trimmed by 4 bases and J by 4 bases, leaving 13 bases between them. The CDR3 spells CASSPRRGGTEAFF. CDR3 nucleotide sequence: TGTGCCAGCAGCCCCCGGCGGGGGGGCACTGAAGCTTTCTTT.

The rearrangement uses TRBV27 and TRBJ1-6; D remains unclear. CDR3 length: 13 amino acids. Trimming left V 6 bases short and J 10 bases short, with 13 bases between. Germline V lookup: CDR1 MNHEY, CDR2 SMNVEV (reference sequence). The CDR3 sequence: CASSLGINSPLHF. The CDR3 nucleotides are TGTGCCAGCAGCCTCGGGATTAACTCACCCCTCCACTTT.

The CDR3 nucleotides read TGTGCCAGCAGGTCCTCCGGGGCCTCGCGGGGGATCGGGGAGCTGTTTTTT. Its translation: CASRSSGASRGIGELFF. V is TRBV13 and J is TRBJ2-2; TRBD2 matches 7 bases. The V gene's germline CDR1 is PRHDT and CDR2 FYEKMQ (reference sequence). With V trimmed by 6 bases and J by 7 bases, 17 bases remained unmatched. CDR3 size: 17 residues.

The gene calls are TRBV5-4 and TRBJ2-7; the match to TRBD2 covers 8 bases. Trimming took 0 bases from V and 2 from J; bases not matched to a gene: 4. Germline assignment: CDR1 SGHNT and CDR2 YYREEE (reference sequence). CDR3 length: 15 residues. The CDR3 is CASSLESGGPYEQYF. The CDR3 coding sequence is TGTGCCAGCAGCTTGGAGTCGGGAGGGCCCTACGAGCAGTACTTC.

The chain is built from TRBV9 and TRBJ2-6; D is unresolved. V was shortened by 0 bases and J by 2 bases, with 6 bases between the two germline ends. In germline, CDR1 is SGDLS, CDR2 YYNGEE. CDR3 length: 15 residues. As DNA, the CDR3 is TGTGCCAGCAGCGTAGGTCGGGCTGGGGCCAACGTCCTGACTTTC. Encoded protein: CASSVGRAGANVLTF.

The chain has TRBV18 and TRBJ2-7; weak D call: TRBD2 (6 bases). CDR1 is KGHSH and CDR2 is LQKENI in the germline V gene. The ends were cut back, 5 bases at V and 5 bases at J, with 10 bases in the middle. The CDR3 is 12 amino acids. The CDR3 reads CASSYGTDEQYF. The CDR3 DNA follows: TGTGCCAGCTCATACGGGACTGACGAGCAGTACTTC. Filled out from reference TRBV18 and TRBJ2-7, the complete variable domain reads NAGVMQNPRHLVRRRGQEARLRCSPMKGHSHVYWYRQLPEEGLKFMVYLQKENIIDESGMPKERFSAEFPKEGPSILRIQQVVRGDSAAYFCASSYGTDEQYFGPGTRLTVT.

The CDR3 nucleotides are TGTGCCAGCTCACTAGCGGGAGGGGCCTACAATGAGCAGTTCTTC. Translated: CASSLAGGAYNEQFF. The V gene is TRBV18, the J gene TRBJ2-1, with 11 positions matching TRBD2. CDR1 KGHSH and CDR2 LQKENI come from the germline V gene. The CDR3 has 15 amino acids. V shed 4 bases and J 2 bases; nucleotides not matched to a gene: 1.

V gene TRBV27 combines with J gene TRBJ2-1; D gene uncertain. V lost 5 bases and J lost 7, with 9 bases in between. CDR1 is MNHEY, CDR2 SMNVEV, per germline (reference sequence). The CDR3 sequence is 12 residues long. Written as DNA, the CDR3 is TGTGCCAGCAGTCGGCGGCCGAATGAGCAGTTCTTC. Its protein is CASSRRPNEQFF.

A note on this clone: Other DNA sequences of this sample code for an identical CDR3. This chain links TRBV24-1 with TRBJ2-3; D remains unclear. The CDR3 contains 12 residues. Germline V gene data show CDR1 as KGHDR and CDR2 as SFDVKD. Trimming shortened V by 4 bases and J by 7 bases, and 8 bases separated the two germline ends. CDR3 DNA sequence: TGTGCCACCAGTGACCTTACTAATACGCAGTATTTT. Residues: CATSDLTNTQYF.

The V gene is TRBV7-8, the J gene TRBJ2-1; D possibly corresponds to TRBD2 (5 bases). This CDR3 spans 11 amino acids. V was trimmed by 8 bases and J by 8 bases, leaving 10 bases between them. From germline, CDR1 is SGHVS and CDR2 FQNEAQ. CDR3 coding DNA: TGTGCCAGCGGGAGTATCTATGAGCAGTTCTTC. Translation: CASGSIYEQFF.

This clone has a single count. The chain employs TRBV7-9 and TRBJ1-3; no definite D call. Per the germline V gene, CDR1 is SEHNR and CDR2 is FQNEAQ (reference sequence). V lost 2 bases to trimming and J lost 0 bases, with 8 bases between them. The CDR3 is made up of 15 amino acids. This CDR3 is CASSLSTPSGNTIYF. The CDR3 DNA follows: TGTGCCAGCAGCTTATCGACACCCTCTGGAAACACCATATATTTT.